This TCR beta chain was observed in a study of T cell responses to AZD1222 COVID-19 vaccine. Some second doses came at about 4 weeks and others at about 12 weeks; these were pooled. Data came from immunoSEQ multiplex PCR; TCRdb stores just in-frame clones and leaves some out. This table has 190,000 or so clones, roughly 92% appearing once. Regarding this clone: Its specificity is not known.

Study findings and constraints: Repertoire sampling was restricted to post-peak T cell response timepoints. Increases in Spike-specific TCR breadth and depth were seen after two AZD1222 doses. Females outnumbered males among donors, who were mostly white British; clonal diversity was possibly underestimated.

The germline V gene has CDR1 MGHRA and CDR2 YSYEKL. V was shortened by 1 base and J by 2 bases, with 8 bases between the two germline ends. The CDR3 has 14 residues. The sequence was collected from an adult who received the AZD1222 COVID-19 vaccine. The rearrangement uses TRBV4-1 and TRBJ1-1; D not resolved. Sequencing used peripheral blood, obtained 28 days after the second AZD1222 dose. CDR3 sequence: CASSQASANTEAFF. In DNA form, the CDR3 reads TGCGCCAGCAGCCAAGCGTCGGCCAACACTGAAGCTTTCTTT.